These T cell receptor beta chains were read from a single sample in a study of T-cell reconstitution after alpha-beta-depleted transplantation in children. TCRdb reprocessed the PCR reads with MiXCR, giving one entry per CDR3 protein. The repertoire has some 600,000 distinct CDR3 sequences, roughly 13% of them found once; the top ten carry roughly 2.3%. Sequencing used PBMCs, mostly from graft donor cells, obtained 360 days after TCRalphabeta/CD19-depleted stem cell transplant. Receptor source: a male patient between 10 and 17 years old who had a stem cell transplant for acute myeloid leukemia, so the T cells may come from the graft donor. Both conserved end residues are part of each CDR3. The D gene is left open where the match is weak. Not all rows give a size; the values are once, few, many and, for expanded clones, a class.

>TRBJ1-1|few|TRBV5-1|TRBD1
CASREQGALGTEAFF
TGCGCCAGCAGGGAACAGGGGGCCCTTGGCACTGAAGCTTTCTTT
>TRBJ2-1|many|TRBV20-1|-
CSAPLQGYNEQFF
TGCAGTGCTCCTTTACAGGGCTACAATGAGCAGTTCTTC
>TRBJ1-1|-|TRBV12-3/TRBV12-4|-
CASSLDRITEAFF
TGTGCCAGCAGTTTAGATCGGATCACTGAAGCTTTCTTT
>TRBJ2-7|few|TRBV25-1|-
CASSEERRAYEQYF
TGTGCCAGCAGTGAAGAACGGCGAGCCTACGAGCAGTACTTC
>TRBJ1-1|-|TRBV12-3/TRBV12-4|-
CASSREYGTEAFF
TGTGCCAGCAGCCGGGAATATGGCACTGAAGCTTTCTTT
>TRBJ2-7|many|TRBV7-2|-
CASSEGLGSSYEQYF
TGTGCCAGCAGCGAAGGATTGGGGAGCTCCTACGAGCAGTACTTC
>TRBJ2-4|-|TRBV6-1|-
CASSTRDRVIQYF
TGTGCCAGCAGTACCCGGGACCGGGTCATTCAGTACTTC
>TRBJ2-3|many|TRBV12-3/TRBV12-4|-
CASSPRVPSGTDTQYF
TGTGCCAGCAGCCCCAGGGTCCCCTCAGGCACAGATACGCAGTATTTT
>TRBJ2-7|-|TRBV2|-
CASSLGPQGFSYEQYF
TGTGCCAGCAGTCTTGGGCCCCAAGGGTTTTCCTACGAGCAGTACTTC
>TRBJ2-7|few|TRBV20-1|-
CSARDWPRAGHSYEQYF
TGCAGTGCTAGAGATTGGCCGAGAGCGGGACACTCCTACGAGCAGTACTTC
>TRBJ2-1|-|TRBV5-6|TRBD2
CASSYLAGGPREQFF
TGTGCCAGCAGCTACCTAGCGGGAGGCCCGAGGGAGCAGTTCTTC
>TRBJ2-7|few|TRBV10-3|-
CAISESAVGGYEQYF
TGTGCCATCAGTGAGTCGGCGGTAGGGGGCTACGAGCAGTACTTC
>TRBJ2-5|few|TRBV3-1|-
CASSLFSIADQETQYF
TGTGCCAGCAGCCTCTTCAGTATAGCGGACCAAGAGACCCAGTACTTC
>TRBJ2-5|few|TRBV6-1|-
CASSWGSSQETQYF
TGTGCCAGCAGCTGGGGCTCATCGCAAGAGACCCAGTACTTC
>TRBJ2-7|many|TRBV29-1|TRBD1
CSVQGASYEQYF
TGCAGCGTGCAGGGGGCGAGCTACGAGCAGTACTTC
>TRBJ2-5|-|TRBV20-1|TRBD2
CSASPSGSRETQYF
TGCAGTGCTAGTCCTAGCGGGAGTAGAGAGACCCAGTACTTC
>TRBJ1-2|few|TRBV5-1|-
CASSLVFNYGYTF
TGCGCCAGCAGCTTGGTTTTTAACTATGGCTACACCTTC
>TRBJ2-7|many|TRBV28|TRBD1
CASRPRPGGYEQYF
TGTGCCAGCAGACCCCGCCCAGGGGGCTACGAGCAGTACTTC
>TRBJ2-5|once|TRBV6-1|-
CASRSQVFGETQYF
TGTGCCAGCAGGTCACAGGTTTTTGGTGAGACCCAGTACTTC
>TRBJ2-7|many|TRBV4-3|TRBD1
CASSQVGQGISYEQYF
TGCGCCAGCAGCCAAGTTGGACAGGGGATCTCCTACGAGCAGTACTTC
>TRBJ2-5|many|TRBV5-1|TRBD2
CASSPAGGPETQYF
TGCGCCAGCAGCCCAGCGGGAGGGCCAGAGACCCAGTACTTC
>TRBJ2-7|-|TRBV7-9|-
CASSSKYRESEQYF
TGTGCCAGCAGCTCAAAATACAGGGAGAGCGAGCAGTACTTC
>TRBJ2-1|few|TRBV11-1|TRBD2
CASSSLAGGLNEQFF
TGTGCCAGCAGCTCTCTGGCGGGAGGATTAAATGAGCAGTTCTTC
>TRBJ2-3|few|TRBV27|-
CASSGGFTDTQYF
TGTGCCAGCAGTGGCGGGTTCACAGATACGCAGTATTTT
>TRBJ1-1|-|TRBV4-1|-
CASSQVGTEAFF
TGCGCCAGCAGCCAAGTTGGCACTGAAGCTTTCTTT
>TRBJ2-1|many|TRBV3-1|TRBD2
CASSQRGLDNEQFF
TGTGCCAGCAGCCAAAGAGGACTAGATAATGAGCAGTTCTTC
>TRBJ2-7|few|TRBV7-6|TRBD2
CASSLYRSSGSGEQYF
TGTGCCAGCAGCTTATATCGAAGTAGCGGGAGCGGTGAGCAGTACTTC